This T cell receptor (beta chain) was identified during a study of T-cell reconstitution after alpha-beta-depleted transplantation in children. As it was prepared, the TCRbeta library received unique molecular identifiers. TCRdb analysed the PCR reads with MiXCR anew, one entry per CDR3 protein. Found here are about 610,000 distinct CDR3 sequences, more than 9% of them singletons; the top ten hold roughly 4%. The CDR3 is made up of 17 amino acids. Germline CDR1 and CDR2: SGDLS and YYNGEE. J gave up 7 bases and V 3 bases, and 14 bases lay outside the gene matches. This clonotype was observed at least ten times.

The TCR originated in a human donor who donated a stem cell graft to a child with acute myeloid leukemia. The sequencing used PBMCs from the stem cell graft donor, collected from the stem cell graft. The gene calls are TRBV9 and TRBJ2-1, with 9 nucleotides matching TRBD2. DNA for the CDR3: TGTGCCAGCAGCGGAGGTGGGGGTAGCGGGAGTGGTAATGAGCAGTTCTTC. This translates into CASSGGGGSGSGNEQFF.